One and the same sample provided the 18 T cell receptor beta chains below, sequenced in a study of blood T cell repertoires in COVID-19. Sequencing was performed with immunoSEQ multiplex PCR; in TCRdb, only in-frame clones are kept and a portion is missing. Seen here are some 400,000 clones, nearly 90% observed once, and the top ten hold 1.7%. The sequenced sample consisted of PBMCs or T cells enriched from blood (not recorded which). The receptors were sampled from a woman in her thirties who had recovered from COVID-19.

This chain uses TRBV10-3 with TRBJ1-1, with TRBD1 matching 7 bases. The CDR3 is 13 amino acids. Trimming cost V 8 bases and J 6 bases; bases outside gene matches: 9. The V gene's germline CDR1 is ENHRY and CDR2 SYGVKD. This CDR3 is CAIRRGPYAEAFF. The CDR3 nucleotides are TGTGCCATCCGAAGGGGGCCGTACGCTGAAGCTTTCTTT.

The CDR3 nucleotides read TGTGCCAGCAGCCCGCAGGGTTCCGAAAATTCACCCCTCCACTTT. It is translated as CASSPQGSENSPLHF. V gene TRBV11-2 combines with J gene TRBJ1-6; TRBD1 might be the D (5 bases). The CDR3 is 15 amino acids. V lost 5 bases to trimming and J lost 7 bases, with 15 bases between them. Germline CDR1 SGHAT, CDR2 FQNNGV.

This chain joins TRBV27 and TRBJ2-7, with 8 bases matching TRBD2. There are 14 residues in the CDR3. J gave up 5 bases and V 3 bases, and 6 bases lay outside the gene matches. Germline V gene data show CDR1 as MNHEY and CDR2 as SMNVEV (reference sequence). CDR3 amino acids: CASSLREAANEQYF. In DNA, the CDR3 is TGTGCCAGCAGTTTGCGGGAGGCTGCAAACGAGCAGTACTTC.

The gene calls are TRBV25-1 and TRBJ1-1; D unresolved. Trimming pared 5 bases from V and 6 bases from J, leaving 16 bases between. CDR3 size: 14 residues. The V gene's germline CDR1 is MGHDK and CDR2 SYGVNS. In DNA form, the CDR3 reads TGTGCCAGCAGTTCCCCGGGATCCAAGGCTGAAGCTTTCTTT. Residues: CASSSPGSKAEAFF.

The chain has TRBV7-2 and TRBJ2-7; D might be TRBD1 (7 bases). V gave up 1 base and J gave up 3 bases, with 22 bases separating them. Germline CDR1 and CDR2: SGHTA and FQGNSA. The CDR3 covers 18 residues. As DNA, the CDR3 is TGTGCCAGCAGCTTAGAAGGGGGCCCGGGACTCCCACTCTACGAGCAGTACTTC. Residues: CASSLEGGPGLPLYEQYF.

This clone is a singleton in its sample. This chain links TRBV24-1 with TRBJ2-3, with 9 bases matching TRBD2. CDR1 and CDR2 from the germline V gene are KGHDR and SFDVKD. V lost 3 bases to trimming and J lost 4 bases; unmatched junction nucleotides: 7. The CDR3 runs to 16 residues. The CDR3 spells CATSDPRGGLPDTQYF. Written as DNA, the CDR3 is TGTGCCACCAGTGATCCGCGGGGGGGCCTTCCAGATACGCAGTATTTT.

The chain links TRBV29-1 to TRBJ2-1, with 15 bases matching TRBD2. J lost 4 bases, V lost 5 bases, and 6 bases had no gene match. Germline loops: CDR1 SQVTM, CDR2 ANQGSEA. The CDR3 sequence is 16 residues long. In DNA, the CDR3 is TGCAGCGTTATCCCGGGACTAGCGGGGGGTTACAATGAGCAGTTCTTC. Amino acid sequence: CSVIPGLAGGYNEQFF.

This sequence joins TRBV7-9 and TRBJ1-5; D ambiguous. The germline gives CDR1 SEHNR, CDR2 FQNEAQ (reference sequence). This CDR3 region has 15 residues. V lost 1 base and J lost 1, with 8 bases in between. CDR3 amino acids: CASSLGRESNQPQHF. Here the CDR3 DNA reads TGTGCCAGCAGCTTAGGACGGGAGAGCAATCAGCCCCAGCATTTT. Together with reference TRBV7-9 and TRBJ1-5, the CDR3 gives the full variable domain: DTGVSQNPRHKITKRGQNVTFRCDPISEHNRLYWYRQTLGQGPEFLTYFQNEAQLEKSRLLSDRFSAERPKGSFSTLEIQRTEQGDSAMYLCASSLGRESNQPQHFGDGTRLSIL.

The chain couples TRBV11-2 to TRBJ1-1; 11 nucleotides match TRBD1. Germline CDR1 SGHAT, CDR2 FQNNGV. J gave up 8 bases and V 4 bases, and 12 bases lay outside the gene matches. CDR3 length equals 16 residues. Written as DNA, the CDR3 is TGTGCCAGCAGCTCCGGACAGGGGGCGTTCAGTGTGGAAGCTTTCTTT. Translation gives CASSSGQGAFSVEAFF.

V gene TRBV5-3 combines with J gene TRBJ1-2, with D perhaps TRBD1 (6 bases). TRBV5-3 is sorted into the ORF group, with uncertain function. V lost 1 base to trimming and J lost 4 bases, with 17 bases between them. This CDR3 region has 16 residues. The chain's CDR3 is CARSLIPGGLVYGYTF. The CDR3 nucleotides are TGTGCCAGAAGCTTGATACCGGGGGGGCTAGTCTATGGCTACACCTTC.

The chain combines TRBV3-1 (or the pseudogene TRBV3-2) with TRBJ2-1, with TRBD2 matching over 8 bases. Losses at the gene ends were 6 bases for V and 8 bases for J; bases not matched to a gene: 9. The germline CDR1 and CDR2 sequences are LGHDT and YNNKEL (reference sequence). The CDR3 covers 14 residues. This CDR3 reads CASSLAGSGDEQFF. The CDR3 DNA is TGTGCCAGCAGTTTAGCGGGGTCGGGCGATGAGCAGTTCTTC.

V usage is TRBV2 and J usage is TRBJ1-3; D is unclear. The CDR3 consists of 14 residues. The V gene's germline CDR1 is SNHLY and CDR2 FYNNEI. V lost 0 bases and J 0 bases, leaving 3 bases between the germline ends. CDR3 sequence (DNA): TGTGCCAGCAGTGAAGCCCTCTCTGGAAACACCATATATTTT. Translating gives CASSEALSGNTIYF. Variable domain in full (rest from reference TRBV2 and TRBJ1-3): EPEVTQTPSHQVTQMGQEVILRCVPISNHLYFYWYRQILGQKVEFLVSFYNNEISEKSEIFDDQFSVERPDGSNFTLKIRSTKLEDSAMYFCASSEALSGNTIYFGEGSWLTVV.

CDR3 in DNA: TGTGCTAGTGGTCCAGGACTAGCGGGGGTCCTATACAATGAGCAGTTCTTC. Its protein is CASGPGLAGVLYNEQFF. The V gene is TRBV12-5, the J gene TRBJ2-1, with 13 bases aligning to TRBD2. Germline CDR1 LGHNT, CDR2 FRNRAP. The V segment lost 5 bases and the J segment 4 bases; nucleotides outside the gene matches: 8. This CDR3 has 17 amino acids.

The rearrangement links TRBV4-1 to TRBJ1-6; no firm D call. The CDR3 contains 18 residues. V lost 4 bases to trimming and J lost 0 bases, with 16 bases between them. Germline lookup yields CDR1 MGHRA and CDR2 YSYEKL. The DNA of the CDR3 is TGCGCCAGCAGCCCTTCCCATTCTCACAGCTCCTATAATTCACCCCTCCACTTT. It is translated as CASSPSHSHSSYNSPLHF.

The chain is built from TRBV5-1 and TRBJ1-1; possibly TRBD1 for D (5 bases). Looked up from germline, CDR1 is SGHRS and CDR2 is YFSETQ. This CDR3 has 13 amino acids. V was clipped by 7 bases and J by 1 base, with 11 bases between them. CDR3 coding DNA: TGCGCCAGCGCCGCGGGGGGGAACACTGAAGCTTTCTTT. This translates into CASAAGGNTEAFF.

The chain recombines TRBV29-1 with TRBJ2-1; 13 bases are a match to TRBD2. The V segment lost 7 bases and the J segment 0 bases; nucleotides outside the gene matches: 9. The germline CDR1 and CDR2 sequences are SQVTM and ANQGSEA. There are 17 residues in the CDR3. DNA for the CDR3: TGCAGCGCTAGACTAGCGGGAGGCTCGAGCTCCTACAATGAGCAGTTCTTC. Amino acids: CSARLAGGSSSYNEQFF.

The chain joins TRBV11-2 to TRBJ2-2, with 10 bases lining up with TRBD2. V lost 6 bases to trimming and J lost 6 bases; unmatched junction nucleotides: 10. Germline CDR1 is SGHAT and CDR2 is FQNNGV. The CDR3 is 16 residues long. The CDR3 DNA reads TGTGCCAGCAGGCGAACTAGCGGGGCCGGCGCCGGGGAGCTGTTTTTT. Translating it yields CASRRTSGAGAGELFF.

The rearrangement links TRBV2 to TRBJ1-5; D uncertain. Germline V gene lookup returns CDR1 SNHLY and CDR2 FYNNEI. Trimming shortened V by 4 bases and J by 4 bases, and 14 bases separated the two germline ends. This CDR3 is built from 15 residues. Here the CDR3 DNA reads TGTGCCAGCAGTGCGGCGGAAACACCTAATCAGCCCCAGCATTTT. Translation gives CASSAAETPNQPQHF.